This T cell receptor (beta chain) was documented in a study of OX40 agonist ivuxolimab in advanced cancers. Study-wide results and limits: Low normalized clonal expansion also occurred in some nonresponding patients.

This table comes from immunoSEQ multiplex PCR, and its TCRdb copy is limited to in-frame clones, with some not included. The profile shows 65,000 to 80,000 clones, roughly 80% of them singletons. Germline loops: CDR1 MNHEY, CDR2 SVGAGI. Deletions cut 6 bases from V and 4 bases from J, with 9 bases between. This CDR3 is 12 amino acids long. Comment on this clone: Its specificity is unknown.

The specimen was CD4+ or CD8+ T cells sorted from blood, collected in a trial of the OX40 agonist ivuxolimab. The chain links TRBV6-5 to TRBJ1-2, with D possibly TRBD1 on 6 matching bases. The clonotype was recovered from an adult with an advanced solid tumor such as melanoma, head and neck, liver or kidney cancer. In DNA form, the CDR3 reads TGTGCCAGCAGCCCACAGGGCTATGGCTACACCTTC. It translates to CASSPQGYGYTF.